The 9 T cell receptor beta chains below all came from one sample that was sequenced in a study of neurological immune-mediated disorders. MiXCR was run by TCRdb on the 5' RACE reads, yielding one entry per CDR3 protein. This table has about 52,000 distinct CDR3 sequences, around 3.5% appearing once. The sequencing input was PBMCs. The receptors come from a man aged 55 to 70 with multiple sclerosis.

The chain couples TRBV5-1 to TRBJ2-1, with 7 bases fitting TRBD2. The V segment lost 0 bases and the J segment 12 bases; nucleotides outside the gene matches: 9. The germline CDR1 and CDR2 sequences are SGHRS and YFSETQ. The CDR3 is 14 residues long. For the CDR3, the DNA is TGCGCCAGCAGCTTGGGGGACTACTCAGTTGGGCAGTTCTTC. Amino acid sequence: CASSLGDYSVGQFF.

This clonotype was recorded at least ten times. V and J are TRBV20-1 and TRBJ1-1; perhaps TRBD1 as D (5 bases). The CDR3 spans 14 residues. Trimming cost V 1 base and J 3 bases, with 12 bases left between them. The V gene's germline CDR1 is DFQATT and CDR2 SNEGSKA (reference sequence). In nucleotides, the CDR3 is TGCAGTGCTAGAGGACGGGACCCCTACACTGAAGCTTTCTTT. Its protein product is CSARGRDPYTEAFF.

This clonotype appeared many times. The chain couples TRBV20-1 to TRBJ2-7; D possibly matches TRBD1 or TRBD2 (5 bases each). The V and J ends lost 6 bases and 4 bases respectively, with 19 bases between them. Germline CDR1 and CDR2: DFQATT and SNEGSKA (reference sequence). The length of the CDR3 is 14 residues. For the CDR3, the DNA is TGCAGTGCCAACCGGGACCGACGCTTTTACGAGCAGTACTTC. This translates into CSANRDRRFYEQYF.

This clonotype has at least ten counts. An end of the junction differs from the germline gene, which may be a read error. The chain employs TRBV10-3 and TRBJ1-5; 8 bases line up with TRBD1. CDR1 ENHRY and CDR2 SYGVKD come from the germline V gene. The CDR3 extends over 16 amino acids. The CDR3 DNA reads TGTGCCACCAGTGGCCCATTGACAGGGGTTAATCAGCCCCAGCATTTT. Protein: CATSGPLTGVNQPQHF.

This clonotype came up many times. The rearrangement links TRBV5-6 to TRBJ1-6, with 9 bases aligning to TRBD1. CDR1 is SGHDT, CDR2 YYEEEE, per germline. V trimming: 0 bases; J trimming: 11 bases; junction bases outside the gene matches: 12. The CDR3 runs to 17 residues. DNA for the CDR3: TGTGCCAGCAGCTTGGCCGGGACAGGGTCTCGAGAGGCACCCCTCCACTTT. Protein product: CASSLAGTGSREAPLHF.

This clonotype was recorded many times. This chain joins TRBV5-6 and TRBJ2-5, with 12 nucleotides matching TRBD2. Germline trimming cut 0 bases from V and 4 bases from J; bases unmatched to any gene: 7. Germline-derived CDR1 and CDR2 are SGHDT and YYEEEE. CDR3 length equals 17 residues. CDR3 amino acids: CASSLARLAGGIETQYF. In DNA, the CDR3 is TGTGCCAGCAGCTTGGCGCGGCTAGCGGGAGGGATAGAGACCCAGTACTTC.

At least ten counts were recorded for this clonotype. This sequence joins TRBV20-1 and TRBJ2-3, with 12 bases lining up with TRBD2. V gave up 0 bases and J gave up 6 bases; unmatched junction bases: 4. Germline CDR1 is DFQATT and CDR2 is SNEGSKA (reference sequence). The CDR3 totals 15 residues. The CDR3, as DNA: TGCAGTGCTAGAGATATCACTAGCGGGAGGGATACGCAGTATTTT. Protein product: CSARDITSGRDTQYF.

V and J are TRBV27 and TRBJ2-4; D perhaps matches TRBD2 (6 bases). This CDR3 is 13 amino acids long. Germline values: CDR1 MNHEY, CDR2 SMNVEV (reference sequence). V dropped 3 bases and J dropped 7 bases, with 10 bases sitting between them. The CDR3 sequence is CASSLKGRNIQYF. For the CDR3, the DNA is TGTGCCAGCAGTTTGAAGGGGAGGAACATTCAGTACTTC.

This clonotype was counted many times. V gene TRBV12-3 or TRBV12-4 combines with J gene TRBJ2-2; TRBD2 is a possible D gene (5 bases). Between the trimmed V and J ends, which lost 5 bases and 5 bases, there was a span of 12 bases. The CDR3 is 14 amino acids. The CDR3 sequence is CASSPSGRTGELFF. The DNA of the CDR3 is TGTGCCAGCAGTCCTAGTGGGAGAACCGGGGAGCTGTTTTTT.